The source of this TCR beta chain is a study of T cells after yellow fever vaccination. CDR1 is MGHRA, CDR2 YSYEKL, per germline. CDR3 length: 14 residues. V was clipped by 1 base and J by 4 bases; unmatched bases: 3. TCRdb reprocessed the 5' RACE reads with MiXCR, giving one entry per CDR3 protein. The sample has a few hundred thousand distinct CDR3 sequences, 3.5% to 4.5% seen once. This clonotype was sampled from a man in his late teens or twenties who received the YFV17D yellow fever vaccine. The J gene is TRBJ1-2, the V gene TRBV4-1; 7 bases map to TRBD1. The sample consisted of PBMCs, taken 5 days after the yellow fever booster vaccination. The CDR3 loop is CASSQGDRPYGYTF. CDR3 DNA: TGCGCCAGCAGCCAAGGGGACAGACCCTATGGCTACACCTTC.